This T cell receptor beta chain was recovered during a study of blood T cell repertoires in COVID-19. Study details: Acute and convalescent COVID-19 specimens originated in the United States, Italy and Spain.

This table comes from immunoSEQ multiplex PCR, and its TCRdb copy is limited to in-frame clones, with some not included. The repertoire consists of 110,000 to 150,000 clones, with about nine tenths occurring once and the leading ten covering around 4.5%. CDR3 length: 16 residues. Trimming took off 4 bases at V and 5 bases at J, with 19 bases between the two ends. Germline CDR1 reads LGHNA; CDR2 reads YSLEER. Participants, about 18 to 90 years old, spanned fewer than 30 US areas. The chain recombines TRBV4-3 with TRBJ2-3; D perhaps matches TRBD1 (7 bases). What was sequenced was PBMCs or T cells enriched from blood (not recorded which). This TCR was sampled from a man aged 45-65 years who had recovered from COVID-19. The CDR3 spells CASSPFVEGAKDTQYF. The CDR3 region has the DNA TGCGCCAGCAGCCCCTTCGTGGAGGGGGCTAAAGATACGCAGTATTTT.